The rows below give T cell receptor beta chains drawn from one sample of a study of blood T cell repertoires in COVID-19. Only in-frame clones appear in the TCRdb table, and some are missing; sequencing was by immunoSEQ multiplex PCR. The data hold about 140,000 clones, with around nine tenths observed a single time. Specimen: peripheral blood. The receptors were gathered from a man aged 45-65 years with active or convalescent COVID-19. The conserved cysteine and the conserved F or W are not part of the CDR3 here. Fields, in order: J gene, clone size, D gene, V gene, CDR3 length, CDR3 protein. A D gene is named only where the DNA matches it firmly. Clone size is stated in some rows and not others, as once, few, many or a class when expanded.

J gene: TRBJ1-1
clone size: NA
D gene: TRBD1
V gene: TRBV6-2/TRBV6-3
CDR3 length: 15
CDR3 protein: ASSYTVGQGRVTEAF

J gene: TRBJ2-7
clone size: NA
D gene: TRBD2
V gene: TRBV7-9
CDR3 length: 13
CDR3 protein: ASSLRLAGGSEQY

J gene: TRBJ2-1
clone size: NA
D gene: NA
V gene: TRBV7-9
CDR3 length: 10
CDR3 protein: ASSFSGDEQF

J gene: TRBJ2-7
clone size: NA
D gene: NA
V gene: TRBV4-1
CDR3 length: 15
CDR3 protein: ASSQDLSGTLPYEQY

J gene: TRBJ2-7
clone size: NA
D gene: TRBD2
V gene: TRBV3-1/TRBV3-2
CDR3 length: 13
CDR3 protein: ASRQGREHPYEQY

J gene: TRBJ1-5
clone size: NA
D gene: NA
V gene: TRBV6-5
CDR3 length: 11
CDR3 protein: ASSTGFNQPQH

J gene: TRBJ1-1
clone size: NA
D gene: NA
V gene: TRBV12-3/TRBV12-4
CDR3 length: 9
CDR3 protein: ASSQGQQAF

J gene: TRBJ1-1
clone size: NA
D gene: TRBD1
V gene: TRBV29-1
CDR3 length: 10
CDR3 protein: SVGTGATEAF

J gene: TRBJ1-5
clone size: few
D gene: NA
V gene: TRBV9
CDR3 length: 14
CDR3 protein: ASSPEGNTVNQPQH

J gene: TRBJ1-1
clone size: NA
D gene: NA
V gene: TRBV12-5
CDR3 length: 10
CDR3 protein: ASGLGQSEAF

J gene: TRBJ2-1
clone size: NA
D gene: TRBD1
V gene: TRBV5-1
CDR3 length: 13
CDR3 protein: ASSLGDRDVNEQF

J gene: TRBJ1-3
clone size: NA
D gene: TRBD1
V gene: TRBV5-1
CDR3 length: 18
CDR3 protein: ASSLRDRGQASSSGNTIY

J gene: TRBJ2-7
clone size: NA
D gene: TRBD2
V gene: TRBV7-2
CDR3 length: 13
CDR3 protein: ASSVDSGITYEQY

J gene: TRBJ2-4
clone size: NA
D gene: TRBD1
V gene: TRBV28
CDR3 length: 12
CDR3 protein: ASSRQGAKNIQY

J gene: TRBJ1-2
clone size: once
D gene: NA
V gene: TRBV6-5
CDR3 length: 13
CDR3 protein: ASSLGPTGDYGYT

J gene: TRBJ2-6
clone size: NA
D gene: TRBD1
V gene: TRBV28
CDR3 length: 16
CDR3 protein: ASSPMTGKGSGANVLT

J gene: TRBJ2-7
clone size: once
D gene: TRBD2
V gene: TRBV28
CDR3 length: 13
CDR3 protein: ASSPPGLAHYEQY

J gene: TRBJ2-7
clone size: NA
D gene: TRBD1
V gene: TRBV16
CDR3 length: 12
CDR3 protein: ASSQRDRGHEQY

J gene: TRBJ2-7
clone size: NA
D gene: TRBD2
V gene: TRBV28
CDR3 length: 12
CDR3 protein: ASILGGGPYEQY

J gene: TRBJ2-7
clone size: few
D gene: TRBD1
V gene: TRBV6-1
CDR3 length: 13
CDR3 protein: ASSERQGRNYEQY

J gene: TRBJ2-3
clone size: NA
D gene: TRBD2
V gene: TRBV4-2
CDR3 length: 14
CDR3 protein: ASSQDGTSGTDTQY

J gene: TRBJ1-2
clone size: NA
D gene: NA
V gene: TRBV12-3/TRBV12-4
CDR3 length: 10
CDR3 protein: ASRRGDYGYT

J gene: TRBJ2-5
clone size: NA
D gene: NA
V gene: TRBV3-1/TRBV3-2
CDR3 length: 10
CDR3 protein: ASSQDGGTQY

J gene: TRBJ1-4
clone size: NA
D gene: NA
V gene: TRBV6-6
CDR3 length: 14
CDR3 protein: ASSRVLSQLNEKLF

J gene: TRBJ2-1
clone size: once
D gene: NA
V gene: TRBV7-3
CDR3 length: 10
CDR3 protein: ASSLGAQEQF

J gene: TRBJ1-1
clone size: NA
D gene: TRBD1
V gene: TRBV19
CDR3 length: 11
CDR3 protein: ASSARGLAEAF

J gene: TRBJ2-7
clone size: NA
D gene: TRBD2
V gene: TRBV4-1
CDR3 length: 14
CDR3 protein: ASSQDISGSPYEQY

J gene: TRBJ2-7
clone size: NA
D gene: NA
V gene: TRBV4-1
CDR3 length: 13
CDR3 protein: ASSQASESSYEQY

J gene: TRBJ1-2
clone size: NA
D gene: NA
V gene: TRBV19
CDR3 length: 11
CDR3 protein: ASSGLGHYGYT

J gene: TRBJ2-7
clone size: few
D gene: TRBD1
V gene: TRBV29-1
CDR3 length: 13
CDR3 protein: SVVTGTGGSYEQY

J gene: TRBJ2-7
clone size: NA
D gene: TRBD1
V gene: TRBV9
CDR3 length: 14
CDR3 protein: ASSVGPGQGAHEQY

J gene: TRBJ2-1
clone size: NA
D gene: TRBD2
V gene: TRBV6-2/TRBV6-3
CDR3 length: 13
CDR3 protein: ASSVTSGIWNEQF

J gene: TRBJ1-3
clone size: NA
D gene: TRBD1
V gene: TRBV7-2
CDR3 length: 14
CDR3 protein: ASSLDSTGKANTIY

J gene: TRBJ2-7
clone size: NA
D gene: NA
V gene: TRBV19
CDR3 length: 13
CDR3 protein: ASSPEQVGHYEQY

J gene: TRBJ1-4
clone size: NA
D gene: NA
V gene: TRBV5-6
CDR3 length: 12
CDR3 protein: ASSLGRGNEKLF

J gene: TRBJ1-1
clone size: NA
D gene: NA
V gene: TRBV6-6
CDR3 length: 12
CDR3 protein: ASSSPLGATEAF

J gene: TRBJ2-2
clone size: NA
D gene: TRBD2
V gene: TRBV10-3
CDR3 length: 19
CDR3 protein: AISKGLAGGKINTNTGELF

J gene: TRBJ1-6
clone size: NA
D gene: NA
V gene: TRBV4-3
CDR3 length: 14
CDR3 protein: ASSQESRAYNSPLH

J gene: TRBJ2-7
clone size: few
D gene: TRBD1
V gene: TRBV11-3
CDR3 length: 13
CDR3 protein: ASSREAGGAYEQY

J gene: TRBJ2-6
clone size: NA
D gene: TRBD2
V gene: TRBV4-1
CDR3 length: 17
CDR3 protein: ASSQGGGPGHSGANVLT

J gene: TRBJ1-5
clone size: NA
D gene: NA
V gene: TRBV28
CDR3 length: 10
CDR3 protein: ASWTADQPQH

J gene: TRBJ2-1
clone size: NA
D gene: TRBD2
V gene: TRBV3-1/TRBV3-2
CDR3 length: 15
CDR3 protein: ASSRLSGTSGYNEQF

J gene: TRBJ2-2
clone size: once
D gene: NA
V gene: TRBV3-1/TRBV3-2
CDR3 length: 10
CDR3 protein: ASSLLRQELF

J gene: TRBJ1-6
clone size: NA
D gene: NA
V gene: TRBV19
CDR3 length: 14
CDR3 protein: ASSIVWTADNSPLH

J gene: TRBJ1-2
clone size: NA
D gene: NA
V gene: TRBV7-8
CDR3 length: 14
CDR3 protein: ASSSLLKESFYGYT